The TCR beta chain under discussion was sequenced for a study of T cell changes during pregnancy in multiple sclerosis (dated by TCRdb to the late 2010s). Background on the whole study: In women with multiple sclerosis, the researchers looked at how the T cell repertoire shifted as pregnancy progressed.

The protocol used for the library was the immunoSEQ multiplex PCR assay. In TCRdb, the immuneACCESS table is reduced to in-frame sequences with V and J assigned. These tables do not hold every clone; where another copy was compared, an unresolved V gene accounts for under half, and the others remain unexplained. Recorded for this sample are 45,000 to 65,000 clones; 94% of them occurred a single time. The leading ten clones occupy approximately 3.7% of the sample. Notes on this clone: Its cognate antigen has yet to be identified. Base qualities are not provided; no much larger clone lies one nucleotide away.

From the cysteine through the phenylalanine, the CDR3 covers 16 amino acids. Solely the CDR3 DNA is kept, with 48 bases framed from the first base. V is reduced by 5 bases and J by 2 bases, leaving a spacing of 18 bases between them. Per the germline V gene, SGHAT is the CDR1 and FQNNGV is the CDR2. The source is a female donor with multiple sclerosis, enrolled in a pregnancy study. Specimen: CD8+ T cells from peripheral blood mononuclear cells, collected in the third trimester of pregnancy. Rearrangement joined TRBV11-2 to TRBJ2-5; a tentative D call is TRBD1 (5 bases match). The nucleotide sequence reads as follows: TGTGCCAGCAGCGATGGGGCACAGGCATCACAAGAGACCCAGTACTTC. It is translated as CASSDGAQASQETQYF.